This is a list of T cell receptor beta chains from one sample in a study of blood T cells in healthy people across ages. Using its own MiXCR run on the 5' RACE reads, TCRdb lists one record per CDR3 protein. The data contain roughly 800,000 distinct CDR3 sequences, 55% to 70% of them seen just once; the ten biggest clones take up around 22%. Sample: blood. Receptors were obtained from a man aged 30-40 years in good health. CDR3s include the opening cysteine and the closing phenylalanine or tryptophan. Fields, in order: V gene, D gene, clone size, J gene, CDR3 protein, CDR3 DNA. The D gene is left open where the match is weak. Clone size, where shown, is once, few, many, or a class for clones that have expanded.

V gene: TRBV9
D gene: TRBD2
clone size: .
J gene: TRBJ2-1
CDR3 protein: CASSPHQGTSRNEQFF
CDR3 DNA: TGTGCCAGCAGCCCTCACCAAGGGACTAGTCGGAATGAGCAGTTCTTC

V gene: TRBV4-2
D gene: .
clone size: few
J gene: TRBJ1-5
CDR3 protein: CASSQDGGQPQHF
CDR3 DNA: TGTGCCAGCAGCCAAGATGGCGGTCAGCCCCAGCATTTT

V gene: TRBV29-1
D gene: .
clone size: .
J gene: TRBJ2-5
CDR3 protein: CSVERGSEETQYF
CDR3 DNA: TGCAGCGTTGAACGGGGATCGGAAGAGACCCAGTACTTC

V gene: TRBV7-9
D gene: .
clone size: once
J gene: TRBJ2-3
CDR3 protein: CASSLGISQTYTQYF
CDR3 DNA: TGTGCCAGCAGCTTGGGCATCTCGCAGACGTATACGCAGTATTTT

V gene: TRBV29-1
D gene: TRBD2
clone size: few
J gene: TRBJ2-1
CDR3 protein: CSVDGGSYNEQFF
CDR3 DNA: TGCAGCGTTGACGGGGGGTCCTACAATGAGCAGTTCTTC

V gene: TRBV28
D gene: TRBD2
clone size: .
J gene: TRBJ2-1
CDR3 protein: CASSLWRESNEQFF
CDR3 DNA: TGTGCCAGCAGTTTATGGCGGGAGTCGAATGAGCAGTTCTTC

V gene: TRBV5-6
D gene: TRBD2
clone size: few
J gene: TRBJ2-1
CDR3 protein: CASSFFLAANEQFF
CDR3 DNA: TGTGCCAGCAGCTTTTTCCTAGCGGCGAATGAGCAGTTCTTC

V gene: TRBV11-2
D gene: .
clone size: .
J gene: TRBJ2-5
CDR3 protein: CASSLVTETQYF
CDR3 DNA: TGTGCCAGCAGCTTGGTGACCGAGACCCAGTACTTC

V gene: TRBV7-6
D gene: .
clone size: few
J gene: TRBJ2-7
CDR3 protein: CASSFPQGEQYF
CDR3 DNA: TGTGCCAGCAGCTTCCCACAGGGCGAGCAGTACTTC

V gene: TRBV20-1
D gene: TRBD2
clone size: .
J gene: TRBJ2-3
CDR3 protein: CSARVLAGGRGTQYF
CDR3 DNA: TGCAGTGCTAGAGTTCTAGCGGGGGGGCGGGGTACGCAGTATTTT

V gene: TRBV28
D gene: TRBD2
clone size: many
J gene: TRBJ2-1
CDR3 protein: CASSTPISGGSYNEQFF
CDR3 DNA: TGTGCCAGCTCAACCCCGATTTCGGGAGGGTCCTACAATGAGCAGTTCTTC

V gene: TRBV29-1
D gene: .
clone size: .
J gene: TRBJ2-3
CDR3 protein: CSVVPGAGGDTQYF
CDR3 DNA: TGCAGCGTTGTCCCGGGGGCAGGGGGAGATACGCAGTATTTT

V gene: TRBV3-1
D gene: .
clone size: few
J gene: TRBJ2-1
CDR3 protein: CASSQGAGSYNEQFF
CDR3 DNA: TGTGCCAGCAGCCAAGGGGCGGGATCCTACAATGAGCAGTTCTTC

V gene: TRBV20-1
D gene: .
clone size: .
J gene: TRBJ1-1
CDR3 protein: CSARAWGGLGTEAFF
CDR3 DNA: TGCAGTGCTAGGGCGTGGGGGGGGCTGGGCACTGAAGCTTTCTTT

V gene: TRBV2
D gene: .
clone size: .
J gene: TRBJ1-1
CDR3 protein: CASSVQGRGSAFF
CDR3 DNA: TGTGCCAGCAGTGTACAGGGAAGGGGATCAGCTTTCTTT

V gene: TRBV3-1
D gene: TRBD2
clone size: .
J gene: TRBJ2-5
CDR3 protein: CASSQGLGEETQYF
CDR3 DNA: TGTGCCAGCAGCCAGGGACTAGGAGAAGAGACCCAGTACTTC

V gene: TRBV27
D gene: TRBD2
clone size: .
J gene: TRBJ2-7
CDR3 protein: CASSWTSGYEQYF
CDR3 DNA: TGTGCCAGCAGTTGGACTAGCGGGTACGAGCAGTACTTC

V gene: TRBV29-1
D gene: TRBD2
clone size: few
J gene: TRBJ2-1
CDR3 protein: CSVELAGGRGITNEQFF
CDR3 DNA: TGCAGCGTTGAACTAGCGGGAGGGAGAGGGATTACAAATGAGCAGTTCTTC

V gene: TRBV30
D gene: .
clone size: few
J gene: TRBJ2-3
CDR3 protein: CAWTGQDTQYF
CDR3 DNA: TGTGCCTGGACAGGGCAAGATACGCAGTATTTT

V gene: TRBV7-2
D gene: .
clone size: .
J gene: TRBJ2-3
CDR3 protein: CASSVTYGPDTQYF
CDR3 DNA: TGTGCCAGCAGCGTTACCTACGGACCAGATACGCAGTATTTT

V gene: TRBV6-2/TRBV6-3
D gene: .
clone size: .
J gene: TRBJ1-5
CDR3 protein: CASSYDRGSNQPQHF
CDR3 DNA: TGTGCCAGCAGTTACGACAGAGGGAGCAATCAGCCCCAGCATTTT

V gene: TRBV6-1
D gene: TRBD2
clone size: .
J gene: TRBJ2-3
CDR3 protein: CASKRTSGGAPTDTQYF
CDR3 DNA: TGTGCCAGCAAACGGACTAGCGGGGGGGCCCCCACAGATACGCAGTATTTT

V gene: TRBV3-1
D gene: TRBD2
clone size: .
J gene: TRBJ2-7
CDR3 protein: CASSQVAGGLYEQYF
CDR3 DNA: TGTGCCAGCAGCCAAGTAGCGGGGGGTCTATACGAGCAGTACTTC

V gene: TRBV12-3/TRBV12-4
D gene: TRBD1
clone size: .
J gene: TRBJ1-1
CDR3 protein: CASSFRQGVNTEAFF
CDR3 DNA: TGTGCCAGCAGTTTCAGACAGGGGGTGAACACTGAAGCTTTCTTT

V gene: TRBV12-3/TRBV12-4
D gene: TRBD2
clone size: .
J gene: TRBJ2-5
CDR3 protein: CASSWDSGSGTQYF
CDR3 DNA: TGTGCCAGCAGTTGGGATAGCGGGAGTGGGACCCAGTACTTC

V gene: TRBV27
D gene: .
clone size: .
J gene: TRBJ1-5
CDR3 protein: CASAPFSYQPQHF
CDR3 DNA: TGTGCCAGCGCCCCCTTTTCCTATCAGCCCCAGCATTTT

V gene: TRBV3-1
D gene: .
clone size: .
J gene: TRBJ2-4
CDR3 protein: CASSKGRVGEQYF
CDR3 DNA: TGTGCCAGCAGTAAGGGCCGGGTTGGTGAGCAGTACTTC

V gene: TRBV12-3/TRBV12-4
D gene: .
clone size: .
J gene: TRBJ1-5
CDR3 protein: CASSFMDSNQPQHF
CDR3 DNA: TGTGCCAGCAGTTTTATGGATAGCAATCAGCCCCAGCATTTT

V gene: TRBV29-1
D gene: .
clone size: .
J gene: TRBJ2-7
CDR3 protein: CSVGHGKDYEQYF
CDR3 DNA: TGCAGCGTTGGACACGGAAAGGACTACGAGCAGTACTTC

V gene: TRBV6-1
D gene: .
clone size: few
J gene: TRBJ2-6
CDR3 protein: CASSEWRATGANVLTF
CDR3 DNA: TGTGCCAGCAGTGAATGGAGGGCTACAGGGGCCAACGTCCTGACTTTC

V gene: TRBV4-3
D gene: .
clone size: .
J gene: TRBJ2-1
CDR3 protein: CASSQVASHGNNEQFF
CDR3 DNA: TGCGCCAGCAGCCAAGTTGCTAGCCATGGCAACAATGAGCAGTTCTTC

V gene: TRBV4-2
D gene: .
clone size: once
J gene: TRBJ2-3
CDR3 protein: CASGQELITDTQYF
CDR3 DNA: TGTGCCAGCGGCCAAGAATTAATCACAGATACGCAGTATTTT

V gene: TRBV28
D gene: .
clone size: few
J gene: TRBJ1-5
CDR3 protein: CASSSPPGVYQPQHF
CDR3 DNA: TGTGCCAGCAGTTCCCCGCCAGGGGTGTATCAGCCCCAGCATTTT

V gene: TRBV7-2
D gene: .
clone size: many
J gene: TRBJ2-5
CDR3 protein: CASSLKGRETQYF
CDR3 DNA: TGTGCCAGCAGCTTGAAGGGGAGGGAGACCCAGTACTTC

V gene: TRBV5-8
D gene: .
clone size: .
J gene: TRBJ1-2
CDR3 protein: CASSLSREGYGYTF
CDR3 DNA: TGTGCCAGCAGCTTGAGTAGGGAGGGCTATGGCTACACCTTC

V gene: TRBV4-2
D gene: .
clone size: .
J gene: TRBJ2-7
CDR3 protein: CASSQDWADYEQYF
CDR3 DNA: TGTGCCAGCAGCCAAGATTGGGCAGATTACGAGCAGTACTTC

V gene: TRBV7-9
D gene: .
clone size: .
J gene: TRBJ2-7
CDR3 protein: CASSWTDVTNRLPYEQYF
CDR3 DNA: TGTGCCAGCAGCTGGACGGACGTGACGAACCGCCTACCCTACGAGCAGTACTTC

V gene: TRBV2
D gene: TRBD1
clone size: .
J gene: TRBJ1-1
CDR3 protein: CASKRDRDNTEAFF
CDR3 DNA: TGTGCCAGCAAGAGGGACAGGGACAACACTGAAGCTTTCTTT

V gene: TRBV7-2
D gene: TRBD2
clone size: .
J gene: TRBJ2-5
CDR3 protein: CASSYWGRGDRETQYF
CDR3 DNA: TGTGCCAGCAGCTATTGGGGGAGGGGAGATCGAGAGACCCAGTACTTC

V gene: TRBV14
D gene: .
clone size: .
J gene: TRBJ2-7
CDR3 protein: CASSQGGPQQYF
CDR3 DNA: TGTGCCAGCAGCCAAGGGGGACCCCAGCAGTACTTC

V gene: TRBV6-4
D gene: .
clone size: many
J gene: TRBJ1-4
CDR3 protein: CASSEGSGTNEKLFF
CDR3 DNA: TGTGCCAGCAGCGAGGGGTCGGGAACTAATGAAAAACTGTTTTTT